This T cell receptor beta chain was sequenced for a study of T cells after yellow fever vaccination. General observations from the study: The booster response re-showed most primary clones: 96% CD4, 88% CD8. A limited proportion of clonotypes was detected within both the CD4 and CD8 compartments.

In making TCR cDNA, 5'RACE template switching added a universal primer site and UMIs to it. TCRdb called the 5' RACE reads again in MiXCR, with one record for every CDR3 protein. The table includes a few hundred thousand distinct CDR3 sequences, about 7.8% detected once. With V trimmed by 2 bases and J by 6 bases, 2 bases remained unmatched. Germline CDR1 is MNHEY and CDR2 is SVGEGT. The CDR3 runs to 13 residues. In its sample, this clonotype was seen a few times. Its antigen is as yet unknown. The gene calls are TRBV6-2 or TRBV6-3 and TRBJ2-7, with 9 bases fitting TRBD2. This clonotype was sampled from a man aged 18 to 35 who received the YFV17D yellow fever vaccine. Sequencing used PBMCs, obtained more than 40 days after the first yellow fever vaccination. CDR3 residues: CASSYSGRIEQYV. The CDR3 nucleotides are TGTGCCAGCAGTTACAGCGGGAGGATCGAGCAGTACGTC.